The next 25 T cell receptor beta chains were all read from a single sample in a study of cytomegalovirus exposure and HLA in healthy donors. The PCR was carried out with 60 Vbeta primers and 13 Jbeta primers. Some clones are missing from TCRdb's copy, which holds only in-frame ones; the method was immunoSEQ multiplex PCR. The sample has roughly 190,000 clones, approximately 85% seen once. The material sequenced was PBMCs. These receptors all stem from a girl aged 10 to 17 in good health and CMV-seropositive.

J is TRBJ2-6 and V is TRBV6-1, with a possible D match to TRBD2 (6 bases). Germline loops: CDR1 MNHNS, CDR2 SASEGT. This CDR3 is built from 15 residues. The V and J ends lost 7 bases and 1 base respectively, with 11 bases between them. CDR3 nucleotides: TGTGCCAGCATGGAGGGCACTTCTGGGGCCAACGTCCTGACTTTC. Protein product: CASMEGTSGANVLTF.

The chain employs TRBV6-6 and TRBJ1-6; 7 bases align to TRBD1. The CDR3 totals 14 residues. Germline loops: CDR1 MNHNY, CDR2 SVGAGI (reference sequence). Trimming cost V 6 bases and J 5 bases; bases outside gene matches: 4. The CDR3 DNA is TGTGCCAGCAGGGTCGGACAGGATAATTCACCCCTCCACTTT. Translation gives CASRVGQDNSPLHF.

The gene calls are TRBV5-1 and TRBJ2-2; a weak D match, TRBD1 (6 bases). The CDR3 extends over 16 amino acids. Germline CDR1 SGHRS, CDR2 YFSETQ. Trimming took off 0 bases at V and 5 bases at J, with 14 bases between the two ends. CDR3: CASSLAGQRNTGELFF. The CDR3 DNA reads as TGCGCCAGCAGCTTGGCTGGACAGCGAAATACCGGGGAGCTGTTTTTT.

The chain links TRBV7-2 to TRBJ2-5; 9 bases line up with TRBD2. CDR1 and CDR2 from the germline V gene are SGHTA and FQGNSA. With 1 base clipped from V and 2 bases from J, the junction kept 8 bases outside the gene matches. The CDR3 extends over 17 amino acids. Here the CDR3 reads CASSLVGAGGLQETQYF. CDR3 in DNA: TGTGCCAGCAGCTTAGTGGGAGCGGGGGGCTTGCAAGAGACCCAGTACTTC.

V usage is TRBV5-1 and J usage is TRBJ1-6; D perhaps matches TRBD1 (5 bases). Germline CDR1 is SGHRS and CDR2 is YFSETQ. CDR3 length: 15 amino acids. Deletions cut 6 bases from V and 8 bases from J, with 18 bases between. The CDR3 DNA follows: TGCGCCAGCACCAAAGTGGGGGGGAAAGATTCACCCCTCCACTTT. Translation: CASTKVGGKDSPLHF. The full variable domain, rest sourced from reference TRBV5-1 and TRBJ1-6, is KAGVTQTPRYLIKTRGQQVTLSCSPISGHRSVSWYQQTPGQGLQFLFEYFSETQRNKGNFPGRFSGRQFSNSRSEMNVSTLELGDSALYLCASTKVGGKDSPLHFGNGTRLTVT.

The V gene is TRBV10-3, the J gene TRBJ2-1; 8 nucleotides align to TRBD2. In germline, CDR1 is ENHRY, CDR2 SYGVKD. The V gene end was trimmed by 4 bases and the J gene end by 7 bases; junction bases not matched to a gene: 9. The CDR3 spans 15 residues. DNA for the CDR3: TGTGCCATCAGTGTGGGTGTCGGGGGGGAAAATGAGCAGTTCTTC. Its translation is CAISVGVGGENEQFF.

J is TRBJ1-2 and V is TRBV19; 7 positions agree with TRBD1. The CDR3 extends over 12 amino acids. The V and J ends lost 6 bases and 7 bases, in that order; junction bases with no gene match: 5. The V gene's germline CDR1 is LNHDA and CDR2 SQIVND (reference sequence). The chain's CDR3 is CASRADRVGYTF. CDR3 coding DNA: TGTGCCAGTAGGGCTGACAGGGTTGGCTACACCTTC.

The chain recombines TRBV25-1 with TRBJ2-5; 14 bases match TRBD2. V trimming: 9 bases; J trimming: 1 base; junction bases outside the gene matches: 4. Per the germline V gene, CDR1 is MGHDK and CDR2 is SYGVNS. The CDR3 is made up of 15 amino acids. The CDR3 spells CASTGLAGAQETQYF. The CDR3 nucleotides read TGTGCCAGTACGGGACTAGCGGGGGCCCAAGAGACCCAGTACTTC.

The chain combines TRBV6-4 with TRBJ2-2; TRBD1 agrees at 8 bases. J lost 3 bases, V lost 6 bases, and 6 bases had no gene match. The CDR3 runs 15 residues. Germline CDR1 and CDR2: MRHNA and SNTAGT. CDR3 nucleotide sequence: TGTGCCAGCAGCCCTGAGACAGGGGACACCGGGGAGCTGTTTTTT. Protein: CASSPETGDTGELFF.

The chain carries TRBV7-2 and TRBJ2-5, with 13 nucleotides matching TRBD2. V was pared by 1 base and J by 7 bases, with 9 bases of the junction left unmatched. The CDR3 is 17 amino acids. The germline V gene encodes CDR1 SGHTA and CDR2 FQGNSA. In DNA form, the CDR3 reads TGTGCCAGCAGCTTAGGGGGGACTAGCGGGGCCGGTGGGACCCAGTACTTC. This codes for CASSLGGTSGAGGTQYF.

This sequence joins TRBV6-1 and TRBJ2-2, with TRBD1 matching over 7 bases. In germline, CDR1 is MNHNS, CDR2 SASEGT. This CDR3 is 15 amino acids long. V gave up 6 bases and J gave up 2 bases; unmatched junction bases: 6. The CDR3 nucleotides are TGTGCCAGCAGCACCGGGACAGCAAACACCGGGGAGCTGTTTTTT. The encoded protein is CASSTGTANTGELFF.

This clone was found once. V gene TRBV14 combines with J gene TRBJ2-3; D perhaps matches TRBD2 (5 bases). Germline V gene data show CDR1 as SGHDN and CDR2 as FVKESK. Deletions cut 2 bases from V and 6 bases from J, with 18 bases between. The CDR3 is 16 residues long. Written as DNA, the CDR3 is TGTGCCAGCAGCCAAAAAACCTCGGGGTTGAGGGATACGCAGTATTTT. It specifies CASSQKTSGLRDTQYF.

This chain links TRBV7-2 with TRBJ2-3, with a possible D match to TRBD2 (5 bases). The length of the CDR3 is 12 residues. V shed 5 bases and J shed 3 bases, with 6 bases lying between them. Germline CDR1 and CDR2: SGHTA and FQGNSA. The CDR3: CASSRTTDTQYF. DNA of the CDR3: TGTGCCAGCAGCCGGACTACAGATACGCAGTATTTT.

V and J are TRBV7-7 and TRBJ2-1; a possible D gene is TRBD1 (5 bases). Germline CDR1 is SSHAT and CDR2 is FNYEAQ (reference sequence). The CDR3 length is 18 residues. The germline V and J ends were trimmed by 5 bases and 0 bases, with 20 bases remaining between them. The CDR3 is CASSPLLGAPNSYNEQFF. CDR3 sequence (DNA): TGTGCCAGCAGCCCCCTCCTTGGGGCCCCCAACTCCTACAATGAGCAGTTCTTC.

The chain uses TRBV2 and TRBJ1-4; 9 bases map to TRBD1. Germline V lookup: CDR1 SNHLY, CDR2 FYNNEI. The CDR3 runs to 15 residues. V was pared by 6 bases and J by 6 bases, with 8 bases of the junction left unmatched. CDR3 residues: CASRGPGTGYEKLFF. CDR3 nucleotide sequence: TGTGCCAGCAGAGGACCCGGGACAGGGTATGAAAAACTGTTTTTT.

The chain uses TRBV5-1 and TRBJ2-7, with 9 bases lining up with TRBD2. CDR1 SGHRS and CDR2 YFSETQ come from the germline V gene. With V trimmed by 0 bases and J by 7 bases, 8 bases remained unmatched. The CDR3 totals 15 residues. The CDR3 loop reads CASSLEGGGAGEQYF. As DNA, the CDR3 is TGCGCCAGCAGCTTGGAAGGCGGGGGGGCTGGAGAGCAGTACTTC.

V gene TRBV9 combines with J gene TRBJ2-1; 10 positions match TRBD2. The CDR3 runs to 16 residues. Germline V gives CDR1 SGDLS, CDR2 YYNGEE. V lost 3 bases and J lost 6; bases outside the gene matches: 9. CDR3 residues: CASSAPGLARLNEQFF. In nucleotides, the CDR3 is TGTGCCAGCAGCGCCCCGGGACTAGCGAGACTCAATGAGCAGTTCTTC.

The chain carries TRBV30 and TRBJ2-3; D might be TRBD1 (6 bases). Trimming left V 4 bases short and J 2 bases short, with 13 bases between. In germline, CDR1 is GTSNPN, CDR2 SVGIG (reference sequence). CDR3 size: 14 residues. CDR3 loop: CAWIWGQHTDTQYF. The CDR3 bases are TGTGCCTGGATATGGGGACAACACACAGATACGCAGTATTTT.

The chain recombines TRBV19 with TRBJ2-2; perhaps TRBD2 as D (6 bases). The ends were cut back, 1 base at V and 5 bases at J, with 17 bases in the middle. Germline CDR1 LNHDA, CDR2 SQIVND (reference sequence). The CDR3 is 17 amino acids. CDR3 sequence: CASSIGGGTVWTGELFF. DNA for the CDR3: TGTGCCAGTAGTATAGGTGGGGGGACGGTCTGGACCGGGGAGCTGTTTTTT.

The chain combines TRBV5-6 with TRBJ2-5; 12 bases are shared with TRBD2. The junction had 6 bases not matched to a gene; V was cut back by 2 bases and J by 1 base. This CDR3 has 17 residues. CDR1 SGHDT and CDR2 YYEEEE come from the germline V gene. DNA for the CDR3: TGTGCCAGCAGCTTACGGACTAGCGGGGCGACCCAAGAGACCCAGTACTTC. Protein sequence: CASSLRTSGATQETQYF.

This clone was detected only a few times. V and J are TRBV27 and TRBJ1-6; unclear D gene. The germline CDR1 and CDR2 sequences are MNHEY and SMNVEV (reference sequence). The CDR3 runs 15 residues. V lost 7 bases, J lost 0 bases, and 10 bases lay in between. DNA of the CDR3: TGTGCCAGCACCCCTGTCTTCTCCTATAATTCACCCCTCCACTTT. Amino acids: CASTPVFSYNSPLHF.

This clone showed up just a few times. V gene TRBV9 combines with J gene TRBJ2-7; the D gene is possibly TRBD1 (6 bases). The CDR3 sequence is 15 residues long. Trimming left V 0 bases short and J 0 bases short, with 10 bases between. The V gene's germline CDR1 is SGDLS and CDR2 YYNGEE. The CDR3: CASSVDLDSSYEQYF. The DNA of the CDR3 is TGTGCCAGCAGCGTAGACCTGGACAGCTCCTACGAGCAGTACTTC.

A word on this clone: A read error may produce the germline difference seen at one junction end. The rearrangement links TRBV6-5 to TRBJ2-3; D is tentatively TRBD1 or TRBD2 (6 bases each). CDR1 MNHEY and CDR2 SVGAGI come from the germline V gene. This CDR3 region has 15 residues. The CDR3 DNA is TGTGCCAGCAGCTACGGGGGCCCCAGCACAGATGCGCAGTATTTT. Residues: CASSYGGPSTDAQYF.

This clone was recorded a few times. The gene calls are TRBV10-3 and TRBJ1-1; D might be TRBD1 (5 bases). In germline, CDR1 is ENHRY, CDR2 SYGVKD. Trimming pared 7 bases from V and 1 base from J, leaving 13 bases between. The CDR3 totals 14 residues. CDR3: CAINGATGNTEAFF. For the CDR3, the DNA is TGTGCCATCAATGGGGCCACAGGGAACACTGAAGCTTTCTTT.

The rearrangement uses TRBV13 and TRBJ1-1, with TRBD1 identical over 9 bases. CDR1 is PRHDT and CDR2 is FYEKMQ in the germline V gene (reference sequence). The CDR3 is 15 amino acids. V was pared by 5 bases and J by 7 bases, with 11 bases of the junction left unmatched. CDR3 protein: CASSPRQGGMDEAFF. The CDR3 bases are TGTGCCAGCAGCCCGCGACAGGGGGGTATGGATGAAGCTTTCTTT. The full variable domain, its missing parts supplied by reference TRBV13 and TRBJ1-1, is AAGVIQSPRHLIKEKRETATLKCYPIPRHDTVYWYQQGPGQDPQFLISFYEKMQSDKGSIPDRFSAQQFSDYHSELNMSSLELGDSALYFCASSPRQGGMDEAFFGQGTRLTVV.